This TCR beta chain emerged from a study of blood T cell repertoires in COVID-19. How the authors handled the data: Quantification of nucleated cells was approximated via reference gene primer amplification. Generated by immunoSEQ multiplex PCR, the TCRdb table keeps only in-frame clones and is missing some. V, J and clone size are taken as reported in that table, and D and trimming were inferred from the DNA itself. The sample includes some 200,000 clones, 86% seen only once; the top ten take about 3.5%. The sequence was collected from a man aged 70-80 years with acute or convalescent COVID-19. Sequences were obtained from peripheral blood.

In DNA form, the CDR3 reads TGTGCCAGCAGAAGCGCGAATTCACCCCTCCACTTT. Protein product: CASRSANSPLHF. J is TRBJ1-6 and V is TRBV2; no clear D. This CDR3 contains 12 residues. Trimming removed 6 bases at V and 7 bases at J, with 7 bases between. Germline V gene lookup returns CDR1 SNHLY and CDR2 FYNNEI.